The 5 T cell receptor beta chains below all came from one sample that was sequenced in a study of cytomegalovirus exposure and HLA in healthy donors. Amplification used 60 Vbeta primers and 13 Jbeta primers. Clones were sequenced by immunoSEQ multiplex PCR, and TCRdb holds only the in-frame ones, with some missing. This table holds under 200,000 clones, about 75% found once. Sequencing input: PBMCs. The receptors derive from a middle-aged man in good health and CMV-seropositive.

The J gene is TRBJ2-7, the V gene TRBV6-5, with TRBD1 matching 8 bases. The CDR3 sequence is 15 residues long. Germline assignment: CDR1 MNHEY and CDR2 SVGAGI. The junction had 8 bases not matched to a gene; V was cut back by 6 bases and J by 1 base. CDR3: CASRSYWTGSYEQYF. The DNA of the CDR3 is TGTGCCAGCAGATCTTACTGGACAGGGTCCTACGAGCAGTACTTC.

V and J are TRBV19 and TRBJ2-3, with 12 bases lining up with TRBD1. Per the germline V gene, CDR1 is LNHDA and CDR2 is SQIVND (reference sequence). CDR3 length equals 15 residues. The ends lost 7 bases at V and 3 bases at J; junction bases unmatched: 5. The CDR3 here is CASTRDRGQTDTQYF. The CDR3 DNA sequence: TGTGCCAGTACGAGGGACAGGGGGCAAACAGATACGCAGTATTTT.

In its sample, this clone was seen once. V usage is TRBV5-4 and J usage is TRBJ2-3, with D unclear. Germline V gives CDR1 SGHNT, CDR2 YYREEE (reference sequence). The CDR3 runs to 15 residues. V was clipped by 0 bases and J by 4 bases, with 12 bases between them. In DNA, the CDR3 is TGTGCCAGCAGCTTGGAGCAGATTAGCTCAGATACGCAGTATTTT. It codes for CASSLEQISSDTQYF.

This sequence joins TRBV15 and TRBJ1-1; D may be TRBD1 (5 bases). Germline V gene sequence: CDR1 LNHNV, CDR2 YYDKDF (reference sequence). The CDR3 extends over 14 amino acids. The V and J ends lost 5 bases and 0 bases respectively, with 10 bases between them. The CDR3 DNA follows: TGTGCCACCAGCCAGACGACAGTGAACACTGAAGCTTTCTTT. Translated: CATSQTTVNTEAFF.

The rearrangement uses TRBV6-6 and TRBJ2-1; D is undetermined. From germline, CDR1 is MNHNY and CDR2 SVGAGI (reference sequence). The V end lost 5 bases, the J end lost 10 bases, and 12 bases lay between the germline ends. The CDR3 is 12 amino acids. CDR3 amino acids: CASSALMREQFF. Here the CDR3 DNA reads TGTGCCAGCAGTGCTCTGATGAGAGAGCAGTTCTTC.